This T cell receptor beta chain was captured by sequencing in a study of blood T cell repertoires in COVID-19. Study-level information: Nucleic acid was either cDNA or gDNA, and it came from T cells, B-cell-depleted T cells, or PBMCs.

This CDR3 has 20 residues. J lost 0 bases, V lost 4 bases, and 18 bases had no gene match. CDR1 MNHNS and CDR2 SASEGT come from the germline V gene. Here immunoSEQ multiplex PCR was the method, and the copy in TCRdb shows in-frame clones only, minus some. This table holds roughly 350,000 clones, 85% found once. Sequenced input: peripheral blood. The chain couples TRBV6-1 to TRBJ1-2; 9 bases align to TRBD1. This TCR came from a woman younger than 30 with acute or convalescent COVID-19. This CDR3 reads CASSVVAGGTGPGPNYGYTF. The CDR3 DNA sequence: TGTGCCAGCAGTGTAGTCGCGGGCGGGACAGGGCCCGGCCCTAACTATGGCTACACCTTC.